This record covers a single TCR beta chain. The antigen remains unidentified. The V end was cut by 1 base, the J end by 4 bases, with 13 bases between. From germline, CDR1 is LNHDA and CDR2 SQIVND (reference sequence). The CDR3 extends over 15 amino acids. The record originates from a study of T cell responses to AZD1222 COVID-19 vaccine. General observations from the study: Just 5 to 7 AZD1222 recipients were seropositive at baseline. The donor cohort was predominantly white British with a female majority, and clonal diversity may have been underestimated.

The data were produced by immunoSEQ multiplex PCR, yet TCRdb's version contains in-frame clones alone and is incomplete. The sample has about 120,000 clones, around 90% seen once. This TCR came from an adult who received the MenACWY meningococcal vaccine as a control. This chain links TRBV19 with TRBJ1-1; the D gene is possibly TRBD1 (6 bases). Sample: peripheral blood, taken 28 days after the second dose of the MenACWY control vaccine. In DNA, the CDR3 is TGTGCCAGTAGTATAGTTCTGGGGGCGGGCACTGAAGCTTTCTTT. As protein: CASSIVLGAGTEAFF. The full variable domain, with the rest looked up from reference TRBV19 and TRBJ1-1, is DGGITQSPKYLFRKEGQNVTLSCEQNLNHDAMYWYRQDPGQGLRLIYYSQIVNDFQKGDIAEGYSVSREKKESFPLTVTSAQKNPTAFYLCASSIVLGAGTEAFFGQGTRLTVV.